This T cell receptor (beta chain) was sequenced for a study of T-cell memory formation after mild COVID-19. CDR3 length: 14 residues. Trimming took 8 bases from V and 5 from J, leaving 18 bases between them. Germline V gene sequence: CDR1 ENHRY, CDR2 SYGVKD. This clonotype was detected a few times. Sample barcodes and UMIs were carried by the TCR alpha and TCR beta cDNA libraries that 5'RACE generated with constant-segment primers. Using its own MiXCR run on the 5' RACE reads, TCRdb lists one record per CDR3 protein. The data contain approximately 390,000 distinct CDR3 sequences, roughly 15% of them singletons.

This receptor was identified in a man aged 18 to 29 who had mild COVID-19 (a few samples of this study predate the infection). Cell type and time point are not known. Sequencing was performed on PBMCs or a T cell subset sorted from them (not recorded which). This rearrangement joins TRBV10-3 to TRBJ1-2; D is possibly TRBD1 (6 bases). CDR3 coding DNA: TGTGCCATCCACCCGGGACAAACATTTTATGGCTACACCTTC. As protein: CAIHPGQTFYGYTF.